This TCR beta chain comes out of a study of control samples from healthy donors and cancer patients. Sequenced by immunoSEQ multiplex PCR; TCRdb stores in-frame clones only, minus some. The sample has approximately 79,000 clones, about nine tenths seen once. The junction had 7 bases not matched to a gene; V was cut back by 5 bases and J by 7 bases. The length of the CDR3 is 13 residues. Germline V gives CDR1 SGHVS, CDR2 FQNEAQ. The receptor was isolated from a man in his fifties or sixties in good health. Sequencing used blood. The chain links TRBV7-8 to TRBJ1-2, with 7 bases lining up with TRBD1. CDR3 residues: CASSLDRDRGYTF. CDR3 DNA sequence: TGTGCCAGCAGCCTAGACAGGGACCGTGGCTACACCTTC.